The clone carrying this T cell receptor beta chain appeared a few times. The data were obtained in a study of control samples from healthy donors and cancer patients. Method: immunoSEQ multiplex PCR; TCRdb's copy keeps in-frame clones and lacks some. The sample includes 95,000 to 150,000 clones, about nine tenths seen only once; the top ten take around 8.7%. The V end lost 3 bases, the J end lost 5 bases, and 13 bases lay between the germline ends. CDR3 size: 14 residues. CDR1 and CDR2 from the germline V gene are KGHDR and SFDVKD. The chain is built from TRBV24-1 and TRBJ2-7; D ambiguous. Material: blood. This clonotype was obtained from a man aged 40-55 years in good health. The CDR3 loop reads CATSDAAQSDEQYF. CDR3 DNA sequence: TGTGCCACCAGTGATGCGGCCCAGAGCGACGAGCAGTACTTC.